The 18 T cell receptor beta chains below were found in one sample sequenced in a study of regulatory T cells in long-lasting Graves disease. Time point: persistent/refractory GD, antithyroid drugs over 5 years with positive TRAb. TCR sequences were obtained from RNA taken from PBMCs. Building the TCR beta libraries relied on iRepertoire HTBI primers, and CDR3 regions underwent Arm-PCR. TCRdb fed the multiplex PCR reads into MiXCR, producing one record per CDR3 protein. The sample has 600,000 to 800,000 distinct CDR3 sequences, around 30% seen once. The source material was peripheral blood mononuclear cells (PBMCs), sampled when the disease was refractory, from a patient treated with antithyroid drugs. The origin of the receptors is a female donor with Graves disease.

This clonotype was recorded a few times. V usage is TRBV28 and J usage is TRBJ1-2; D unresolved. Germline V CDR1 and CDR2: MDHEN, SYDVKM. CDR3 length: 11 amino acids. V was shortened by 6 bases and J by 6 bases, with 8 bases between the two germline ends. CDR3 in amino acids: CASRDRHGYTF. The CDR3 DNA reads TGTGCCAGCAGGGACCGGCATGGCTACACCTTC.

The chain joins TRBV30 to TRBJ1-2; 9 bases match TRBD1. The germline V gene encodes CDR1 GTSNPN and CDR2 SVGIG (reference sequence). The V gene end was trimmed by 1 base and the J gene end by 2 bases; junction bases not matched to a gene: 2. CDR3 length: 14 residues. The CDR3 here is CAWSGGQGNYGYTF. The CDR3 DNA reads TGTGCCTGGAGTGGGGGACAGGGCAACTATGGCTACACCTTC.

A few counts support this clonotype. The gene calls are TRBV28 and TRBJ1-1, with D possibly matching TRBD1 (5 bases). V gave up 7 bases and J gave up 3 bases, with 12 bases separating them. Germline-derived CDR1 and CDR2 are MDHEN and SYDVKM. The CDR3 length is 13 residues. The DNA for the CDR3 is TGTGCCAGCACTCCCCGGGGGTACACTGAAGCTTTCTTT. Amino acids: CASTPRGYTEAFF.

CDR3 sequence (DNA): TGTGCCAGCAGCTATCATCGCGGTCTAGGACAGCTATCTGGAAACACCATATATTTT. Its protein is CASSYHRGLGQLSGNTIYF. The V call is TRBV7-9, the J call TRBJ1-3, with D perhaps matching TRBD1 (6 bases). Trimming left V 4 bases short and J 1 base short, with 23 bases between. The CDR3 is 19 amino acids. Germline CDR1 is SEHNR and CDR2 is FQNEAQ (reference sequence).

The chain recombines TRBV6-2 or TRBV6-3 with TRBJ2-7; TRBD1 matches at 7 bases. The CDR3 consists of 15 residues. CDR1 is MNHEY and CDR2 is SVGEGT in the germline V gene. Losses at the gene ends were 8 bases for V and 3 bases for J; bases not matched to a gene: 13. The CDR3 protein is CASRPLRQGIYEQYF. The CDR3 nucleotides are TGTGCCAGCCGCCCTTTGAGACAGGGTATCTACGAGCAGTACTTC.

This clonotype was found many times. CDR3 amino acids: CASSGYDRVFVSPLHF. CDR3 sequence (DNA): TGTGCCAGCAGTGGGTACGACAGGGTTTTTGTTTCACCCCTCCACTTT. The genes are TRBV2 and TRBJ1-6; 7 bases are shared with TRBD1. The germline CDR1 and CDR2 sequences are SNHLY and FYNNEI. The CDR3 sequence is 16 residues long. After removal of 4 bases from V and 9 bases from J, the junction contained 12 bases not matched to a gene.

Here the CDR3 DNA reads TGTGCCAGCAGCCCAATAGCGGGAGAGACCCAGTACTTC. Amino acid sequence: CASSPIAGETQYF. The chain recombines TRBV7-3 with TRBJ2-5; the match to TRBD2 covers 7 bases. This CDR3 is built from 13 residues. V lost 5 bases, J lost 4 bases, and 4 bases stayed unmatched. CDR1 SGHTA and CDR2 FQGTGA come from the germline V gene.

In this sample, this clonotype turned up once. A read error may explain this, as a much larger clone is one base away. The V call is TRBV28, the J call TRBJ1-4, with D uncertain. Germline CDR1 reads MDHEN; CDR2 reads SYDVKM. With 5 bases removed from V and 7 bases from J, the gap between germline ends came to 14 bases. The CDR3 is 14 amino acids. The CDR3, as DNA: TGTGCCAGCAGTCCCCCCGACCTTAGTGAAAAACTGTTTTTT. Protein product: CASSPPDLSEKLFF.

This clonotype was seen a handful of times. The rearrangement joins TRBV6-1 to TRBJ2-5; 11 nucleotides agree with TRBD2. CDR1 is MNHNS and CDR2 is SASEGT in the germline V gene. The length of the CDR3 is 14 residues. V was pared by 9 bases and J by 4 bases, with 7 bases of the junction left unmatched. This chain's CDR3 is CASKASGRSETQYF. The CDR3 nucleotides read TGTGCCAGTAAAGCTAGCGGGAGGTCAGAGACCCAGTACTTC.

In DNA, the CDR3 is TGTGCCAGTAGTACCCTCTCTGGAAACACCATATATTTT. It specifies CASSTLSGNTIYF. This sequence joins TRBV19 and TRBJ1-3; D unresolved. The germline V and J ends were trimmed by 4 bases and 0 bases, with 4 bases remaining between them. The CDR3 consists of 13 residues. Germline V gene data show CDR1 as LNHDA and CDR2 as SQIVND (reference sequence).

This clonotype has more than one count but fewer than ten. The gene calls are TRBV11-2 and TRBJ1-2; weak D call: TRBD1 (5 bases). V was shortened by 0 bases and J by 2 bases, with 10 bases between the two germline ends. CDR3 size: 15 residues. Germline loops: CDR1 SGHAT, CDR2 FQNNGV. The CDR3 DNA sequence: TGTGCCAGCAGCTTAGACTCAGGGCTAAACTATGGCTACACCTTC. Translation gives CASSLDSGLNYGYTF.

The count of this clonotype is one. Here the CDR3 reads CASDKGQGLNTEAFF. The CDR3 DNA reads TGTGCCAGCGATAAGGGACAGGGGTTGAACACTGAAGCTTTCTTT. This chain uses TRBV12-3 or TRBV12-4 with TRBJ1-1; TRBD1 agrees at 10 bases. V lost 8 bases and J lost 0; bases outside the gene matches: 6. The CDR3 consists of 15 residues.

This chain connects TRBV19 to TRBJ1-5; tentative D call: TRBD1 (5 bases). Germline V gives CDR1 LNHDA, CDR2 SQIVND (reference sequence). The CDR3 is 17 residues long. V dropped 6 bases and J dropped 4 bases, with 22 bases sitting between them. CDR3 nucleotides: TGTGCCAGTAGCACCGAGGCTACCAGGGTAGGGAATCAGCCCCAGCATTTT. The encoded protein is CASSTEATRVGNQPQHF.

For the CDR3, the DNA is TGTGCCAGCAGCCAAGGTCCCCGCTCACCCCTCCACTTT. This encodes CASSQGPRSPLHF. The V call is TRBV3-1, the J call TRBJ1-6; unclear D gene. The CDR3 totals 13 residues. Trimming removed 1 base at V and 10 bases at J, with 8 bases between. Germline values: CDR1 LGHDT, CDR2 YNNKEL (reference sequence).

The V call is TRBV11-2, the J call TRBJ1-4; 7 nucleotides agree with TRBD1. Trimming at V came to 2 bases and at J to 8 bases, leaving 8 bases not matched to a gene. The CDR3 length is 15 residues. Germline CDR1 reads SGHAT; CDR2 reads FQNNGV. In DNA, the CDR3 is TGTGCCAGCAGCTTAATGGGACAGCTGGGGGAAAAACTGTTTTTT. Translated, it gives CASSLMGQLGEKLFF.

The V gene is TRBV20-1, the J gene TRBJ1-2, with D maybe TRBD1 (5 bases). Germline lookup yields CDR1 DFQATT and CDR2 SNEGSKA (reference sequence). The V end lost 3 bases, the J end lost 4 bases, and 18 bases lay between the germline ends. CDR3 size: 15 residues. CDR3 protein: CSASARSRAPYGYTF. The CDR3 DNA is TGCAGTGCTAGCGCCCGTAGCAGGGCCCCCTATGGCTACACCTTC.

CDR3 nucleotides: TGCGCCAGCAGCCTTGAGGGGGGGCTAGTAGAAGGCTACACCTTC. It yields the protein CASSLEGGLVEGYTF. V is TRBV5-1 and J is TRBJ1-2; TRBD1 might be the D (6 bases). The germline CDR1 and CDR2 sequences are SGHRS and YFSETQ. Between the trimmed V and J ends, which lost 4 bases and 8 bases, there was a span of 21 bases. The CDR3 loop spans 15 amino acids.

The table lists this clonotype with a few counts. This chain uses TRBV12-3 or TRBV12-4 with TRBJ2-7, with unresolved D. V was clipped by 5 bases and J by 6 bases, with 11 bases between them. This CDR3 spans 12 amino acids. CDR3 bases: TGTGCCAGCAGTCTCTACTTAGGCGAGCAGTACTTC. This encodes CASSLYLGEQYF.